These 30 T cell receptor beta chains came from one sample sequenced in a study of T cell responses to AZD1222 COVID-19 vaccine. Libraries were prepared by immunoSEQ multiplex PCR; TCRdb keeps only in-frame clonotypes and omits some of them. In the table there are around 50,000 clones, 75% to 90% of which are singletons. The starting material was peripheral blood, obtained on day 0 of AZD1222 vaccination. The receptors come from an adult in good health.

CDR3 loop: CAWSQRFRDEQYF. Here the CDR3 DNA reads TGTGCCTGGAGTCAGCGTTTCAGGGACGAGCAGTACTTC. The chain recombines TRBV30 with TRBJ2-7; maybe TRBD1 (5 bases). This CDR3 region has 13 residues. V gave up 2 bases and J gave up 5 bases, with 13 bases separating them. CDR1 is GTSNPN, CDR2 SVGIG, per germline (reference sequence).

This clone was observed a single time. The gene calls are TRBV5-1 and TRBJ2-7; D gene ambiguous. The CDR3 totals 12 residues. In germline, CDR1 is SGHRS, CDR2 YFSETQ. Trimming stripped 2 bases from V and 3 bases from J, with 6 bases between. The CDR3 region is CASSLGFYEQYF. The CDR3, as DNA: TGCGCCAGCAGCTTAGGGTTCTACGAGCAGTACTTC. Using reference TRBV5-1 and TRBJ2-7 for the parts outside the CDR3, the full variable domain is KAGVTQTPRYLIKTRGQQVTLSCSPISGHRSVSWYQQTPGQGLQFLFEYFSETQRNKGNFPGRFSGRQFSNSRSEMNVSTLELGDSALYLCASSLGFYEQYFGPGTRLTVT.

This chain uses TRBV11-2 with TRBJ2-1; TRBD2 matches 11 bases. CDR1 is SGHAT, CDR2 FQNNGV, per germline. V lost 3 bases to trimming and J lost 9 bases; unmatched junction nucleotides: 10. This CDR3 contains 16 residues. CDR3 protein: CASSFVVSGRAIEQFF. The CDR3 nucleotides read TGTGCCAGCAGCTTTGTCGTTAGCGGGAGGGCCATTGAGCAGTTCTTC. Combining the CDR3 with reference TRBV11-2 and TRBJ2-1 gives the whole variable domain EAGVAQSPRYKIIEKRQSVAFWCNPISGHATLYWYQQILGQGPKLLIQFQNNGVVDDSQLPKDRFSAERLKGVDSTLKIQPAKLEDSAVYLCASSFVVSGRAIEQFFGPGTRLTVL.

The chain joins TRBV24-1 to TRBJ2-1; 8 bases match TRBD1. J lost 10 bases, V lost 6 bases, and 4 bases had no gene match. CDR1 KGHDR and CDR2 SFDVKD come from the germline V gene. This CDR3 comprises 12 residues. CDR3 in DNA: TGTGCCACCAGTTACAGGACAGGGGAGCAGTTCTTC. Translating it yields CATSYRTGEQFF.

This chain uses TRBV19 with TRBJ2-1; the match to TRBD2 covers 14 bases. Losses at the gene ends were 6 bases for V and 9 bases for J; bases not matched to a gene: 13. This CDR3 is 17 amino acids long. Looked up from germline, CDR1 is LNHDA and CDR2 is SQIVND (reference sequence). CDR3: CASSSTQGLAGGGEQFF. The CDR3 nucleotides are TGTGCCAGTAGCTCCACCCAAGGACTAGCGGGAGGTGGTGAGCAGTTCTTC.

V is TRBV3-1 (or the pseudogene TRBV3-2) and J is TRBJ2-1; D is possibly TRBD1 or TRBD2 (7 bases each). Trimming stripped 4 bases from V and 5 bases from J, with 12 bases between. The CDR3 is 14 residues long. Germline loops: CDR1 LGHDT, CDR2 YNNKEL (reference sequence). The CDR3 region has the DNA TGTGCCAGCAGCCCGCAGGGGGGGAACAATGAGCAGTTCTTC. This translates into CASSPQGGNNEQFF.

The rearrangement links TRBV19 to TRBJ1-4; no clear D. V was pared by 6 bases and J by 0 bases, with 14 bases between. This CDR3 has 16 residues. Germline CDR1 reads LNHDA; CDR2 reads SQIVND (reference sequence). CDR3 nucleotides: TGTGCCAGTAGCCCCAGGTGGATCTCAACTAATGAAAAACTGTTTTTT. Protein sequence: CASSPRWISTNEKLFF.

This chain uses TRBV30 with TRBJ1-3; perhaps TRBD1 as D (5 bases). CDR1 and CDR2 from the germline V gene are GTSNPN and SVGIG (reference sequence). The CDR3 sequence is 13 residues long. The germline V and J ends were trimmed by 0 bases and 11 bases, with 14 bases remaining between them. In DNA, the CDR3 is TGTGCCTGGAGTGTAGGTGTAGGGGACGCCATATATTTT. Protein: CAWSVGVGDAIYF. The full variable domain, with the rest looked up from reference TRBV30 and TRBJ1-3, is SQTIHQWPATLVQPVGSPLSLECTVEGTSNPNLYWYRQAAGRGLQLLFYSVGIGQISSEVPQNLSASRPQDRQFILSSKKLLLSDSGFYLCAWSVGVGDAIYFGEGSWLTVV.

The CDR3 coding sequence is TGTGCCAGCTCACCTAATAAGGGCACCGGGGAGCTGTTTTTT. It codes for CASSPNKGTGELFF. The chain combines TRBV18 with TRBJ2-2; D gene ambiguous. CDR3 length: 14 amino acids. The ends were cut back, 3 bases at V and 4 bases at J, with 9 bases in the middle. Germline-derived CDR1 and CDR2 are KGHSH and LQKENI.

The rearrangement links TRBV7-9 to TRBJ2-1, with TRBD2 identical over 8 bases. The CDR3 contains 15 residues. V was clipped by 7 bases and J by 2 bases; unmatched bases: 7. Per germline, CDR1 SEHNR and CDR2 FQNEAQ (reference sequence). CDR3 loop: CASTLGLATYNEQFF. In DNA form, the CDR3 reads TGTGCCAGCACCCTCGGACTAGCTACCTACAATGAGCAGTTCTTC.

The genes are TRBV15 and TRBJ1-5; D unclear. The length of the CDR3 is 16 residues. V was pared by 5 bases and J by 1 base, with 15 bases between. Germline lookup yields CDR1 LNHNV and CDR2 YYDKDF (reference sequence). This chain's CDR3 is CATSGGSGRSNQPQHF. The CDR3 nucleotides are TGTGCCACCAGCGGAGGATCCGGGAGGAGCAATCAGCCCCAGCATTTT.

The chain couples TRBV5-6 to TRBJ1-6; D gene uncertain. The germline CDR1 and CDR2 sequences are SGHDT and YYEEEE. V shed 1 base and J shed 0 bases, with 11 bases lying between them. CDR3 length: 17 residues. CDR3 residues: CASSLWPGYSYNSPLHF. CDR3 bases: TGTGCCAGCAGCTTGTGGCCGGGATACTCCTATAATTCACCCCTCCACTTT.

This sequence joins TRBV25-1 and TRBJ1-4; unclear D gene. Trimming cost V 4 bases and J 8 bases, with 11 bases left between them. Germline V gene sequence: CDR1 MGHDK, CDR2 SYGVNS. The CDR3 spans 13 residues. CDR3 protein: CASSVSGREKLFF. Written as DNA, the CDR3 is TGTGCCAGCAGTGTATCCGGGAGAGAAAAACTGTTTTTT. Based on the CDR3 plus reference TRBV25-1 and TRBJ1-4, the full variable domain is EADIYQTPRYLVIGTGKKITLECSQTMGHDKMYWYQQDPGMELHLIHYSYGVNSTEKGDLSSESTVSRIRTEHFPLTLESARPSHTSQYLCASSVSGREKLFFGSGTQLSVL.

The rearrangement links TRBV29-1 to TRBJ2-5; D is perhaps TRBD1 or TRBD2 (5 bases each). CDR1 SQVTM and CDR2 ANQGSEA come from the germline V gene. Deletions cut 7 bases from V and 5 bases from J, with 11 bases between. The CDR3 loop spans 11 amino acids. The CDR3 reads CSARWGETQYF. The CDR3 coding sequence is TGCAGCGCGAGGTGGGGGGAGACCCAGTACTTC.

This clone came up once. J is TRBJ2-3 and V is TRBV28; D not resolved. The V end was cut by 3 bases, the J end by 2 bases, with 6 bases between. The CDR3 runs to 13 residues. Germline V gene lookup returns CDR1 MDHEN and CDR2 SYDVKM. This CDR3 is CASSFGTTDTQYF. The DNA of the CDR3 is TGTGCCAGCAGTTTTGGCACCACAGATACGCAGTATTTT.

V and J are TRBV10-3 and TRBJ2-7; TRBD2 matches at 13 bases. The CDR3 consists of 18 residues. Germline-derived CDR1 and CDR2 are ENHRY and SYGVKD. The J segment lost 3 bases and the V segment lost 2 bases, leaving 10 bases of the junction unmatched. CDR3 protein: CAISEAGTSGIWVYEQYF. CDR3 in DNA: TGTGCCATCAGTGAGGCCGGGACTAGCGGGATATGGGTCTACGAGCAGTACTTC.

The chain links TRBV7-3 to TRBJ2-3; D gene unclear. V lost 2 bases and J lost 6, with 9 bases in between. Germline CDR1 reads SGHTA; CDR2 reads FQGTGA. The CDR3 extends over 13 amino acids. CDR3 region: CASSLDATDTQYF. CDR3 DNA sequence: TGTGCCAGCAGCTTAGACGCGACCGATACGCAGTATTTT.

The V and J genes are TRBV9 and TRBJ2-1; no firm D call. CDR1 and CDR2 from the germline V gene are SGDLS and YYNGEE. V was pared by 2 bases and J by 5 bases, with 5 bases between. This CDR3 region has 12 residues. CDR3 coding DNA: TGTGCCAGCAGCGTCGATAACAATGAGCAGTTCTTC. This sequence encodes CASSVDNNEQFF.

V gene TRBV7-9 combines with J gene TRBJ1-2, with D tentatively TRBD1 (5 bases). This CDR3 comprises 11 residues. Trimming removed 7 bases at V and 4 bases at J, with 7 bases between. Germline CDR1 SEHNR, CDR2 FQNEAQ (reference sequence). CDR3 in amino acids: CASTGTYGYTF. Here the CDR3 DNA reads TGTGCCAGCACCGGGACCTATGGCTACACCTTC.

The rearrangement joins TRBV6-1 to TRBJ2-7, with D possibly TRBD2 on 6 matching bases. Germline V lookup: CDR1 MNHNS, CDR2 SASEGT. V was trimmed by 2 bases and J by 3 bases, leaving 11 bases between them. This CDR3 has 14 amino acids. CDR3 bases: TGTGCCAGCAGTGAAAGGGAGGACATCTACGAGCAGTACTTC. Protein: CASSEREDIYEQYF.

J is TRBJ2-5 and V is TRBV27, with 11 bases that match TRBD1. The germline V gene has CDR1 MNHEY and CDR2 SMNVEV (reference sequence). J gave up 4 bases and V 1 base, and 5 bases lay outside the gene matches. CDR3 length equals 16 residues. The CDR3 spells CASSLFMGQGGETQYF. The CDR3, as DNA: TGTGCCAGCAGTTTATTTATGGGACAGGGGGGAGAGACCCAGTACTTC.

This chain joins TRBV19 and TRBJ2-1; 7 nucleotides agree with TRBD2. The CDR3 spans 19 residues. CDR1 is LNHDA, CDR2 SQIVND, per germline (reference sequence). Trimming removed 1 base from V and 0 bases from J; junction bases left unmatched: 12. CDR3 in DNA: TGTGCCAGTAGTATAGCCCCCTTAAGACTAGCTCGCTCCTACAATGAGCAGTTCTTC. The encoded protein is CASSIAPLRLARSYNEQFF.

The gene calls are TRBV6-1 and TRBJ1-2; weak D call: TRBD1 (6 bases). Germline values: CDR1 MNHNS, CDR2 SASEGT. The CDR3 has 13 residues. Trimming cost V 3 bases and J 7 bases, with 12 bases left between them. The CDR3 sequence is CASSEAGEGGYTF. Here the CDR3 DNA reads TGTGCCAGCAGTGAGGCAGGGGAGGGTGGCTACACCTTC.

This sequence joins TRBV18 and TRBJ2-7, with D perhaps matching TRBD2 (5 bases). The CDR3 totals 14 residues. Germline-derived CDR1 and CDR2 are KGHSH and LQKENI. V gave up 3 bases and J gave up 3 bases, with 12 bases separating them. The CDR3 bases are TGTGCCAGCTCACCGCCCGCCGGAGGCTACGAGCAGTACTTC. This codes for CASSPPAGGYEQYF. Combining the CDR3 with reference TRBV18 and TRBJ2-7 gives the whole variable domain NAGVMQNPRHLVRRRGQEARLRCSPMKGHSHVYWYRQLPEEGLKFMVYLQKENIIDESGMPKERFSAEFPKEGPSILRIQQVVRGDSAAYFCASSPPAGGYEQYFGPGTRLTVT.

This clone was detected only once. The CDR3 region has the DNA TGTGCCAGCAGTGAAAATTACGATGGCTACACCTTC. It specifies CASSENYDGYTF. V is TRBV2 and J is TRBJ1-2; D call uncertain. V was cut by 2 bases and J by 6 bases, with 7 bases left in between. CDR1 SNHLY and CDR2 FYNNEI come from the germline V gene. The CDR3 is 12 residues long.

The chain recombines TRBV20-1 with TRBJ2-7; perhaps TRBD2 as D (5 bases). The germline gives CDR1 DFQATT, CDR2 SNEGSKA (reference sequence). This CDR3 is built from 14 residues. V lost 3 bases, J lost 0 bases, and 12 bases lay in between. The CDR3 bases are TGCAGTGCTAGTCCGAGCGGTAGCTCCTACGAGCAGTACTTC. Translated, it gives CSASPSGSSYEQYF.

This chain joins TRBV7-9 and TRBJ2-1; D perhaps matches TRBD2 (5 bases). The germline V gene encodes CDR1 SEHNR and CDR2 FQNEAQ (reference sequence). V was pared by 2 bases and J by 6 bases, with 17 bases between. This CDR3 contains 16 residues. This CDR3 reads CASSLSELTAGNEQFF. CDR3 nucleotide sequence: TGTGCCAGCAGCTTATCGGAGCTAACCGCGGGCAATGAGCAGTTCTTC.

This clone was detected once. The CDR3 DNA sequence: TGTGCCAGCAGCCCGGACCTATTGAGGGAGCTGTTTTTT. It specifies CASSPDLLRELFF. The gene calls are TRBV28 and TRBJ2-2, with D unresolved. Deletions cut 6 bases from V and 9 bases from J, with 14 bases between. This CDR3 has 13 amino acids. Germline V lookup: CDR1 MDHEN, CDR2 SYDVKM.

The chain employs TRBV11-2 and TRBJ2-3, with TRBD2 matching over 12 bases. This CDR3 has 18 amino acids. Germline CDR1 is SGHAT and CDR2 is FQNNGV. V was clipped by 5 bases and J by 4 bases; unmatched bases: 13. In DNA form, the CDR3 reads TGTGCCAGCAGCCCTCGGCCCCGACTAGCGGGAGCCCCAGATACGCAGTATTTT. It encodes CASSPRPRLAGAPDTQYF.

This chain uses TRBV4-3 with TRBJ2-3; TRBD2 aligns across 11 bases. V lost 0 bases, J lost 4 bases, and 9 bases stayed unmatched. The CDR3 runs 18 residues. Germline assignment: CDR1 LGHNA and CDR2 YSLEER. CDR3 loop: CASSQDRASGRKADTQYF. CDR3 DNA sequence: TGCGCCAGCAGCCAAGATAGGGCTAGCGGGAGGAAAGCAGATACGCAGTATTTT.